The 20 T cell receptor beta chains presented below share a single source sample, sequenced in a study of blood T cell repertoires in COVID-19. Sequencing used immunoSEQ multiplex PCR; TCRdb keeps in-frame clones, though not all of them. The sample records under 500,000 clones, roughly nine tenths being singletons. Sequenced material: PBMCs or T cells enriched from blood (not recorded which). Receptor source: a man in his thirties or forties who had recovered from COVID-19.

The V and J genes are TRBV3-1 (or the pseudogene TRBV3-2) and TRBJ2-3; D not resolved. The germline CDR1 and CDR2 sequences are LGHDT and YNNKEL (reference sequence). Trimming left V 4 bases short and J 0 bases short, with 5 bases between. The CDR3 contains 13 residues. Here the CDR3 DNA reads TGTGCCAGCAGCCTTAGCAGCACAGATACGCAGTATTTT. This translates into CASSLSSTDTQYF.

This chain connects TRBV11-2 to TRBJ2-7; D not resolved. Trimming shortened V by 3 bases and J by 4 bases, and 13 bases separated the two germline ends. The CDR3 spans 14 residues. Germline V gives CDR1 SGHAT, CDR2 FQNNGV. In nucleotides, the CDR3 is TGTGCCAGCAGCTTTACCATCGCCGGGTACGAGCAGTACTTC. Its translation: CASSFTIAGYEQYF.

This rearrangement joins TRBV7-2 to TRBJ2-3, with 9 bases aligning to TRBD1. With 5 bases clipped from V and 2 bases from J, the junction kept 5 bases outside the gene matches. The CDR3 is made up of 15 amino acids. Germline V CDR1 and CDR2: SGHTA, FQGNSA. DNA of the CDR3: TGTGCCAGCAGCCTGGACAGGGGCTACACAGATACGCAGTATTTT. The encoded protein is CASSLDRGYTDTQYF.

A word on this clone: Other DNA sequences from this sample encode an identical CDR3 as well. The chain has TRBV3-1 (or the pseudogene TRBV3-2) and TRBJ2-7, with 8 bases lining up with TRBD1. The CDR3 runs 15 residues. V lost 4 bases and J lost 2; bases outside the gene matches: 7. Germline values: CDR1 LGHDT, CDR2 YNNKEL (reference sequence). The CDR3: CASSRGTGPPYEQYF. The CDR3 nucleotides read TGTGCCAGCAGCCGGGGGACAGGACCACCCTACGAGCAGTACTTC.

The chain links TRBV6-5 to TRBJ2-1, with a tentative D call TRBD2 (5 bases). Germline V gene lookup returns CDR1 MNHEY and CDR2 SVGAGI. V dropped 2 bases and J dropped 0 bases, with 11 bases sitting between them. This CDR3 is 16 amino acids long. The CDR3 loop reads CASSYTSAGSYNEQFF. Written as DNA, the CDR3 is TGTGCCAGCAGTTACACGTCGGCGGGCTCCTACAATGAGCAGTTCTTC.

This chain joins TRBV29-1 and TRBJ2-1, with 8 bases that match TRBD1. Germline V gene data show CDR1 as SQVTM and CDR2 as ANQGSEA. V lost 7 bases and J lost 7; bases outside the gene matches: 12. This CDR3 is 14 amino acids long. CDR3 sequence (DNA): TGCAGCGCCGTAGGTCGGACAGGGAATAATGAGCAGTTCTTC. Translated: CSAVGRTGNNEQFF.

The V and J genes are TRBV7-9 and TRBJ1-1; no reliable D call. Germline lookup yields CDR1 SEHNR and CDR2 FQNEAQ (reference sequence). This CDR3 has 14 amino acids. Trimming took off 6 bases at V and 3 bases at J, with 14 bases between the two ends. CDR3 sequence (DNA): TGTGCCAGCAGGCATTCCGGGAGAGACACTGAAGCTTTCTTT. Translation gives CASRHSGRDTEAFF. The entire variable domain, with the rest obtained from reference TRBV7-9 and TRBJ1-1, is as follows: DTGVSQNPRHKITKRGQNVTFRCDPISEHNRLYWYRQTLGQGPEFLTYFQNEAQLEKSRLLSDRFSAERPKGSFSTLEIQRTEQGDSAMYLCASRHSGRDTEAFFGQGTRLTVV.

This chain links TRBV24-1 with TRBJ2-1; D is undetermined. The CDR3 spans 13 residues. From germline, CDR1 is KGHDR and CDR2 SFDVKD. V shed 2 bases and J shed 8 bases, with 9 bases lying between them. DNA for the CDR3: TGTGCCACCAGTGATTCCCGACATGATGAGCAGTTCTTC. As protein: CATSDSRHDEQFF.

V usage is TRBV7-9 and J usage is TRBJ1-1; perhaps TRBD1 as D (5 bases). The germline CDR1 and CDR2 sequences are SEHNR and FQNEAQ (reference sequence). CDR3 length equals 14 residues. The V and J ends lost 3 bases and 2 bases respectively, with 10 bases between them. The DNA for the CDR3 is TGTGCCAGCAGCTTTGGTCAGGGAAACACTGAAGCTTTCTTT. It yields the protein CASSFGQGNTEAFF.

This clone was observed once. This chain connects TRBV10-2 to TRBJ2-7; 8 bases match TRBD2. V lost 6 bases, J lost 2 bases, and 6 bases stayed unmatched. This CDR3 contains 14 residues. The germline V gene encodes CDR1 WSHSY and CDR2 SAAADI. CDR3 coding DNA: TGCGCCAGCAGCGGTAGCGGGACTGCCTACGAGCAGTACTTC. It is translated as CASSGSGTAYEQYF.

This clone was found once. The J gene is TRBJ2-1, the V gene TRBV7-2; no clear D gene. The CDR3 length is 15 residues. CDR1 and CDR2 from the germline V gene are SGHTA and FQGNSA. Trimming pared 4 bases from V and 6 bases from J, leaving 16 bases between. CDR3 sequence (DNA): TGTGCCAGCAGCTACCCGGGTCAACGGTCCAATGAGCAGTTCTTC. This encodes CASSYPGQRSNEQFF.

This clone was counted only a few times. The chain is built from TRBV7-9 and TRBJ2-7, with a weak D call TRBD2 (5 bases). Per germline, CDR1 SEHNR and CDR2 FQNEAQ (reference sequence). The CDR3 has 15 residues. V lost 6 bases and J lost 6, with 21 bases in between. Here the CDR3 DNA reads TGTGCCAGCAGACCCCCGGGGTCCCTCTCCCGCGAGCAGTACTTC. It yields the protein CASRPPGSLSREQYF. Supplemented by reference TRBV7-9 and TRBJ2-7, the full variable domain reads DTGVSQNPRHKITKRGQNVTFRCDPISEHNRLYWYRQTLGQGPEFLTYFQNEAQLEKSRLLSDRFSAERPKGSFSTLEIQRTEQGDSAMYLCASRPPGSLSREQYFGPGTRLTVT.

The chain couples TRBV10-1 to TRBJ1-1; 7 bases agree with TRBD1. Germline CDR1 reads WNHNN; CDR2 reads SYGVQD (reference sequence). CDR3 length: 17 amino acids. After removal of 3 bases from V and 5 bases from J, the junction contained 15 bases not matched to a gene. CDR3 sequence (DNA): TGCGCCAGCAGTGACATCCGGACCGGGACAGCCAAGACTGAAGCTTTCTTT. Its translation: CASSDIRTGTAKTEAFF.

The genes are TRBV30 and TRBJ2-3, with D possibly TRBD2 on 6 matching bases. V was clipped by 0 bases and J by 2 bases, with 12 bases between them. CDR1 GTSNPN and CDR2 SVGIG come from the germline V gene (reference sequence). CDR3 length: 15 residues. CDR3: CAWSVVAGTTDTQYF. The CDR3 DNA is TGTGCCTGGAGTGTTGTGGCGGGGACCACAGATACGCAGTATTTT.

The chain recombines TRBV6-5 with TRBJ1-2; tentative D call: TRBD1 (5 bases). CDR3 size: 14 residues. V dropped 0 bases and J dropped 6 bases, with 11 bases sitting between them. Germline V gene data show CDR1 as MNHEY and CDR2 as SVGAGI. In nucleotides, the CDR3 is TGTGCCAGCAGTTACTCATACAGGCACGATGGCTACACCTTC. Translating it yields CASSYSYRHDGYTF.

The rearrangement joins TRBV9 to TRBJ2-7; TRBD1 agrees at 7 bases. V was clipped by 0 bases and J by 0 bases; unmatched bases: 12. The length of the CDR3 is 18 residues. Germline V gene lookup returns CDR1 SGDLS and CDR2 YYNGEE. The CDR3 nucleotides read TGTGCCAGCAGCGTAGGTCCCCCTTCGGGACAGCTCTCCTACGAGCAGTACTTC. Protein product: CASSVGPPSGQLSYEQYF.

The table lists this clone with a count of one. The chain recombines TRBV7-6 with TRBJ1-4, with 7 bases fitting TRBD1. The CDR3 has 16 amino acids. V was clipped by 5 bases and J by 7 bases; unmatched bases: 13. Per germline, CDR1 SGHVS and CDR2 FNYEAQ. The CDR3 DNA sequence: TGTGCCAGCAGCCGTGACAGGGTAGGGGTGGCTGAAAAACTGTTTTTT. Translation gives CASSRDRVGVAEKLFF.

This sequence joins TRBV5-1 and TRBJ2-1; 10 nucleotides align to TRBD2. Germline V gene sequence: CDR1 SGHRS, CDR2 YFSETQ. This CDR3 region has 14 residues. The V segment lost 0 bases and the J segment 8 bases; nucleotides outside the gene matches: 2. The CDR3 DNA reads as TGCGCCAGCAGCTTGGAGCTAGCGGGAGATGAGCAGTTCTTC. It translates to CASSLELAGDEQFF.

The chain recombines TRBV5-1 with TRBJ2-5; 7 nucleotides match TRBD1. After removal of 7 bases from V and 3 bases from J, the junction contained 9 bases not matched to a gene. The CDR3 has 14 residues. CDR1 SGHRS and CDR2 YFSETQ come from the germline V gene. For the CDR3, the DNA is TGCGCCAGCGCCACCGGGACAGCAAAAGAGACCCAGTACTTC. As protein: CASATGTAKETQYF.

The rearrangement uses TRBV5-6 and TRBJ1-2; 7 nucleotides align to TRBD1. The CDR3 loop spans 12 amino acids. The ends lost 6 bases at V and 4 bases at J; junction bases unmatched: 3. CDR1 and CDR2 (germline): SGHDT, YYEEEE. The CDR3 region has the DNA TGTGCCAGCAATGACAGGGCCTATGGCTACACCTTC. Protein sequence: CASNDRAYGYTF.